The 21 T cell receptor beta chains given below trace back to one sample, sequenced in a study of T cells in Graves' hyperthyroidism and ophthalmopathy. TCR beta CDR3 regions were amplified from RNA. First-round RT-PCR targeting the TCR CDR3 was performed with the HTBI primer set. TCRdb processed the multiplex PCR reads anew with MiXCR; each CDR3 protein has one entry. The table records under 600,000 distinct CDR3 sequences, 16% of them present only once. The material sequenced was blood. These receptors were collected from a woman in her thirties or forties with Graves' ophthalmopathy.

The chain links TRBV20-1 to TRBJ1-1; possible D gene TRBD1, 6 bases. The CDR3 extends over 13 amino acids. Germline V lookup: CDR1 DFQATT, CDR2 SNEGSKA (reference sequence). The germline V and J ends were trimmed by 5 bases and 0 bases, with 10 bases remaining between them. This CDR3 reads CSAPDRLNTEAFF. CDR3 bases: TGCAGTGCTCCGGACAGATTGAACACTGAAGCTTTCTTT.

The DNA of the CDR3 is TGTGCCAGTAGCCAAATGGGCGGGGCCCAAGAGACCCAGTACTTC. Amino acid sequence: CASSQMGGAQETQYF. The rearrangement uses TRBV19 and TRBJ2-5, with D possibly TRBD2 on 6 matching bases. Trimming cost V 6 bases and J 1 base, with 15 bases left between them. From germline, CDR1 is LNHDA and CDR2 SQIVND (reference sequence). CDR3 length equals 15 residues. The full variable domain, with the rest looked up from reference TRBV19 and TRBJ2-5, is DGGITQSPKYLFRKEGQNVTLSCEQNLNHDAMYWYRQDPGQGLRLIYYSQIVNDFQKGDIAEGYSVSREKKESFPLTVTSAQKNPTAFYLCASSQMGGAQETQYFGPGTRLLVL.

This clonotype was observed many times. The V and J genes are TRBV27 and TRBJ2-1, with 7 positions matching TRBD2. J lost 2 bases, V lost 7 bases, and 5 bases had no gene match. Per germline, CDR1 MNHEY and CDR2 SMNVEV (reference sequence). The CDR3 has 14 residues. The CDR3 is CASNPLAAYNEQFF. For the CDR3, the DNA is TGTGCCAGCAATCCTCTAGCGGCCTACAATGAGCAGTTCTTC.

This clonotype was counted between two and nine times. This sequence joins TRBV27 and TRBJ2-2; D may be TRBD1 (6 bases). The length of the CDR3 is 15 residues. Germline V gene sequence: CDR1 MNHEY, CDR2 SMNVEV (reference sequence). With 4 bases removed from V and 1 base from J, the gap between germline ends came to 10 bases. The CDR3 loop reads CASSYQTGNTGELFF. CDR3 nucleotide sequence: TGTGCCAGCAGTTACCAGACAGGGAACACCGGGGAGCTGTTTTTT.

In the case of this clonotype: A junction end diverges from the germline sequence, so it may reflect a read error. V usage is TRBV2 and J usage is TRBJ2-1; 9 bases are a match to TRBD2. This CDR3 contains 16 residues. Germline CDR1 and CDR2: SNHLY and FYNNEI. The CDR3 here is CASSEGLAGPYNEQFF. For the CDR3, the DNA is TGTGCCAGCAGCGAAGGGCTAGCGGGACCATACAATGAGCAGTTCTTC.

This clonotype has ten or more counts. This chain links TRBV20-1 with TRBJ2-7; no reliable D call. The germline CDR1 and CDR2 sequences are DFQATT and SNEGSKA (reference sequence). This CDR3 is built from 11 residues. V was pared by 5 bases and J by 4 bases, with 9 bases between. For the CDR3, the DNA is TGCAGTGCTCGCCCCCAGTACGAGCAGTACTTC. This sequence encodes CSARPQYEQYF.

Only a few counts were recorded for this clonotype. The CDR3 nucleotides read TGTGCCAGCAGCTTGAGAGTTAGCGGGAGTTTCTCCTACGAGCAGTACTTC. Translation: CASSLRVSGSFSYEQYF. This sequence joins TRBV5-5 and TRBJ2-7; TRBD2 matches 9 bases. The CDR3 is made up of 17 amino acids. The V gene's germline CDR1 is SGHKS and CDR2 YYEKEE (reference sequence). With V trimmed by 1 base and J by 0 bases, 8 bases remained unmatched.

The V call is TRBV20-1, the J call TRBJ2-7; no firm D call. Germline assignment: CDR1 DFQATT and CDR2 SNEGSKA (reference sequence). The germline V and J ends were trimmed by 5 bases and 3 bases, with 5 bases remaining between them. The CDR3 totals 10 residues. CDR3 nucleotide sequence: TGCAGTGCTGGAAACTACGAGCAGTACTTC. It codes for CSAGNYEQYF.

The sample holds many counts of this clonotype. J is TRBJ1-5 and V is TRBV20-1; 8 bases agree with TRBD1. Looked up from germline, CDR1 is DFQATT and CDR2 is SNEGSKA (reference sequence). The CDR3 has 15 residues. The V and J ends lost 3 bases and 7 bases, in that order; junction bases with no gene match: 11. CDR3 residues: CSASARQGIGQPQHF. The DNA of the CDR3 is TGCAGTGCTAGTGCAAGACAGGGGATTGGGCAGCCCCAGCATTTT.

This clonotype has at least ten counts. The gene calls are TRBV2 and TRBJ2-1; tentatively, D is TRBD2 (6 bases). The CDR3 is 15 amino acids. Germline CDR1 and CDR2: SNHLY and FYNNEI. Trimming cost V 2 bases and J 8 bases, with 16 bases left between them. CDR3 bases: TGTGCCAGCAGTGAATTGGGGGGTGTGCTGGATGAGCAGTTCTTC. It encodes CASSELGGVLDEQFF.

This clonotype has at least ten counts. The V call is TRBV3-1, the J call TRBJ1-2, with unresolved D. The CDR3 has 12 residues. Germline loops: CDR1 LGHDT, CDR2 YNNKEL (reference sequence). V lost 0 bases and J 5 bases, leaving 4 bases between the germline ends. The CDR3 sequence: CASSQDEYGYTF. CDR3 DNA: TGTGCCAGCAGCCAAGACGAGTATGGCTACACCTTC. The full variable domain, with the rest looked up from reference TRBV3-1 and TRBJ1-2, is DTAVSQTPKYLVTQMGNDKSIKCEQNLGHDTMYWYKQDSKKFLKIMFSYNNKELIINETVPNRFSPKSPDKAHLNLHINSLELGDSAVYFCASSQDEYGYTFGSGTRLTVV.

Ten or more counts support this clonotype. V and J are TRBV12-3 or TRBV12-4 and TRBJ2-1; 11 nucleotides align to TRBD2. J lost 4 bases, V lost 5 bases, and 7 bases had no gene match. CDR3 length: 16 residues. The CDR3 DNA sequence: TGTGCCAGCAGTCTACACGGGACTAGCGGATACAATGAGCAGTTCTTC. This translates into CASSLHGTSGYNEQFF.

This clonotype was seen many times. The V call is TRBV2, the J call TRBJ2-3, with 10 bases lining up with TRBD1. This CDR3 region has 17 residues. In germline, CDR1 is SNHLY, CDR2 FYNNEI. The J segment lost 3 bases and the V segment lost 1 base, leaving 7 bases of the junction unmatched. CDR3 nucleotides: TGTGCCAGCAGTGAAGAGGGTGGACAGGGGGTTACAGATACGCAGTATTTT. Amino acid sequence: CASSEEGGQGVTDTQYF.

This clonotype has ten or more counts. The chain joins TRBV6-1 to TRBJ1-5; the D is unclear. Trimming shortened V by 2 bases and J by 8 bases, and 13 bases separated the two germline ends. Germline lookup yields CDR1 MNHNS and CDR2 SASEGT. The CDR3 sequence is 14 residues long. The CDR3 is CASSESTPRKPQHF. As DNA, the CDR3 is TGTGCCAGCAGTGAAAGTACGCCTCGGAAGCCCCAGCATTTT.

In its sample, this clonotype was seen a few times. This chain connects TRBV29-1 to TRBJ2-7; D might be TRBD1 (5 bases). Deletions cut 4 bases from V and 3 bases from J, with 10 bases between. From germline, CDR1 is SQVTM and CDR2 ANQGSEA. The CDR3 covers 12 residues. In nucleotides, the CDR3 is TGCAGCGTTGTTAATACAGGCTACGAGCAGTACTTC. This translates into CSVVNTGYEQYF.

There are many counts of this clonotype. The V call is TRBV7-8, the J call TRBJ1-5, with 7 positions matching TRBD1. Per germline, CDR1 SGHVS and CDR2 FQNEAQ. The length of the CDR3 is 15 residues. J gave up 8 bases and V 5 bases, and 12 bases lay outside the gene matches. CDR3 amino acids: CASSPSGQGGKPQHF. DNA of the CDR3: TGTGCCAGCAGCCCCTCGGGCCAGGGGGGAAAGCCCCAGCATTTT.

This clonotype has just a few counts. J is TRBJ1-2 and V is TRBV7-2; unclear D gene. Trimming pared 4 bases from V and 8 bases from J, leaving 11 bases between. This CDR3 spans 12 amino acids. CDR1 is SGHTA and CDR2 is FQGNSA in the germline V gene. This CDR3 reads CASSSQPTGYTF. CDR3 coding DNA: TGTGCCAGCAGCTCCCAGCCTACAGGCTACACCTTC.

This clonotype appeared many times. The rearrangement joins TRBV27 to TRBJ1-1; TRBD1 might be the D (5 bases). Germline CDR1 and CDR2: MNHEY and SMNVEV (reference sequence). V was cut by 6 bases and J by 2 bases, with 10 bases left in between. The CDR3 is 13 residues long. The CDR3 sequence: CASRTTGNTEAFF. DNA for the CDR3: TGTGCCAGCAGAACTACAGGTAACACTGAAGCTTTCTTT.

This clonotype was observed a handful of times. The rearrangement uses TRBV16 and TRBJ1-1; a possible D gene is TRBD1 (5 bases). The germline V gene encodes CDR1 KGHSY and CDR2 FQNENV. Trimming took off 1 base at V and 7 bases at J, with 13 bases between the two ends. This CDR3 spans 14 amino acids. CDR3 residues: CASSQLGNGGEAFF. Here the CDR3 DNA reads TGTGCCAGCAGCCAATTAGGGAACGGGGGTGAAGCTTTCTTT.

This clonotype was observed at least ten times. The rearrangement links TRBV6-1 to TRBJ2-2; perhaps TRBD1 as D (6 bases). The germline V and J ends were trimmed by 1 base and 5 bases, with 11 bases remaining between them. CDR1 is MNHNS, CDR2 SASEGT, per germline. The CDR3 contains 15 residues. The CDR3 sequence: CASSEGAGETGELFF. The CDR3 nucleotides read TGTGCCAGCAGTGAAGGTGCAGGGGAGACCGGGGAGCTGTTTTTT.

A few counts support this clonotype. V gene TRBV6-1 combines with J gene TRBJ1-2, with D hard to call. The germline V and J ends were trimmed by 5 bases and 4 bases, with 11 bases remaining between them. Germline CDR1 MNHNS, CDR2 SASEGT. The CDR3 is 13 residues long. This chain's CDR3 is CASSYGGAYGYTF. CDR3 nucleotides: TGTGCCAGCAGTTATGGTGGCGCCTATGGCTACACCTTC.